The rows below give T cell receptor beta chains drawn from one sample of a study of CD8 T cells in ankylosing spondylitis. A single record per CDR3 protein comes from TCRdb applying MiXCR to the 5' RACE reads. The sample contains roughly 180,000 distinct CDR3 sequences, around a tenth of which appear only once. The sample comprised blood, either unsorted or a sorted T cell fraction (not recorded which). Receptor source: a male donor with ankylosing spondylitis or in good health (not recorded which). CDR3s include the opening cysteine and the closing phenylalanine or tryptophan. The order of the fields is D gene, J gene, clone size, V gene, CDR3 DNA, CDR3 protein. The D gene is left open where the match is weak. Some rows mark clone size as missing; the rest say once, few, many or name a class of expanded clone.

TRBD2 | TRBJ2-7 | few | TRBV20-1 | TGCAGTGCTGGATCCTATGCGGGGGGGCCAAATGTGGGCTCCTACGAGCAGTACTTC | CSAGSYAGGPNVGSYEQYF
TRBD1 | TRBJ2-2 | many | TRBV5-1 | TGCGCCAGCAGCCCCGGAAGGGGGCTGGACACCGGGGAGCTGTTTTTT | CASSPGRGLDTGELFF
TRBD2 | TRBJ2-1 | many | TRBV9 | TGTGCCAGCAGCCCCGTCCTAGCGGGAGGCTACAATGAGCAGTTCTTC | CASSPVLAGGYNEQFF
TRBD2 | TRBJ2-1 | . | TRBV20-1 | TGCAGTGCTAGGGGTTCGGGAGGGTGCAACAATGAGCAGTTCTTC | CSARGSGGCNNEQFF
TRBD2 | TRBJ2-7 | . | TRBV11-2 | TGTGCCAGCAGCATGTCAGCGGGAGCAAGATACGAGCAGTACTTC | CASSMSAGARYEQYF
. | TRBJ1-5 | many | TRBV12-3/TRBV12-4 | TGTGCCAGCAGCAGAAGTACAGGGTCTCATCAGCCCCAGCATTTT | CASSRSTGSHQPQHF
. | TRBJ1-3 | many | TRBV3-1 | TGTGCCAGCAGCCAGGGACATGGGCCTGGAAACACCATATATTTT | CASSQGHGPGNTIYF
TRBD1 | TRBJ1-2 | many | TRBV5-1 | TGCGCCAGCAGCGCGGGACAGGGTGCCTATGGCTACACCTTC | CASSAGQGAYGYTF
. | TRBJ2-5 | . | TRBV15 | TGTGCCACCAGCAAACAGTACCAAGAGACCCAGTACTTC | CATSKQYQETQYF
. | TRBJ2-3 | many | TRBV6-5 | TGTGCCAGCAGAAGGGCCACAGATACGCAGTATTTT | CASRRATDTQYF
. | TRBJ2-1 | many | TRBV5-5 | TGTGCCAGCAGCTTGGTTTTACTCAATGAGCAGTTCTTC | CASSLVLLNEQFF
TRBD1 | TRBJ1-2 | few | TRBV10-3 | TGTGCCATCAGTGACCCGCAGGGGGCGGGGGGCTACACCTTC | CAISDPQGAGGYTF
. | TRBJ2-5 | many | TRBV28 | TGTGCCAGCAGTAGCCGAGGGGGGGCTAAAGAGACCCAGTACTTC | CASSSRGGAKETQYF
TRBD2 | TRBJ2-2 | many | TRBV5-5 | TGTGCCAGCAGCTTGTCCGCGGGGGGGACATCGAACACCGGGGAGCTGTTTTTT | CASSLSAGGTSNTGELFF
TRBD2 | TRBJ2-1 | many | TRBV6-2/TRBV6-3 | TGTGCCAGCTGGAAGCGGGAGGCTTTCTACAATGAGCAGTTCTTC | CASWKREAFYNEQFF
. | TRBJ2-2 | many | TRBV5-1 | TGCGCCAGCAGCTGGGTTGGCCGAGGGGAGTACACCGGGGAGCTGTTTTTT | CASSWVGRGEYTGELFF
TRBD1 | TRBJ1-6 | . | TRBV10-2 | TGCGCCAGCAGTGAGCCACTTACAGGGGGCCAGTTT | CASSEPLTGGQF
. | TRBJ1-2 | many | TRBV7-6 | TGTGCCAGCAGCTCCCGGAAGGGTACCAACTATGGCTACACCTTC | CASSSRKGTNYGYTF
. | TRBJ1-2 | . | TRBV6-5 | TGTGCCAGCAGTTACTCCTTTGACGCCACGACCTATGGCTACACCTTC | CASSYSFDATTYGYTF
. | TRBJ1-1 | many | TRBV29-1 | TGCAGCGTTGGATTCGTGGACACTGAAGCTTTCTTT | CSVGFVDTEAFF
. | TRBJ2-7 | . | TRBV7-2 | TGTGCCAGCAGCTTAGCAGCAGGGCAATCCTACGAGCAGTACTTC | CASSLAAGQSYEQYF
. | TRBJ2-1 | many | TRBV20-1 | TGCAGTGCTAATAAGGCCCAGTACAATGAGCAGTTCTTC | CSANKAQYNEQFF